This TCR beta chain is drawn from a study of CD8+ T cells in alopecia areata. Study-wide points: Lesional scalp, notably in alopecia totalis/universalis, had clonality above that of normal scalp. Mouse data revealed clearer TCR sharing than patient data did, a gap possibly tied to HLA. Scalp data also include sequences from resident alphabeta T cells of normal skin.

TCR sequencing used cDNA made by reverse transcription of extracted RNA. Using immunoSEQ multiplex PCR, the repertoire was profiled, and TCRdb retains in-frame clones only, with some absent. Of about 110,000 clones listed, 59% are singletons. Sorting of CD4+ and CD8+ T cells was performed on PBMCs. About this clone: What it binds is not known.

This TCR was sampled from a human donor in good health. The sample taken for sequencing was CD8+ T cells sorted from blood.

CDR3 sequence (DNA): TGCAGCGTTGTAAGCCACACAGATACGCAGTATTTT. This translates into CSVVSHTDTQYF. This chain joins TRBV29-1 and TRBJ2-3; D unclear. Trimming removed 4 bases at V and 2 bases at J, with 7 bases between. The germline V gene has CDR1 SQVTM and CDR2 ANQGSEA. The CDR3 totals 12 residues.